This T cell receptor (beta chain) was identified during a study of control samples from healthy donors and cancer patients. Produced via immunoSEQ multiplex PCR; TCRdb's table is partial and in-frame only. The top ten hold less than 4% of the sample, which has fewer than 120,000 clones, roughly 90% seen once. Between the trimmed V and J ends, which lost 1 base and 6 bases, there was a span of 10 bases. This CDR3 region has 14 residues. The germline V gene encodes CDR1 SGHRS and CDR2 YFSETQ. The chain is built from TRBV5-1 and TRBJ2-2, with no clear D. This clonotype originated in a woman aged 60-70 years with lung cancer. The sample taken for sequencing was PBMCs. The chain's CDR3 is CASSLSARPGELFF. Written as DNA, the CDR3 is TGCGCCAGCAGCTTGTCAGCGCGTCCCGGGGAGCTGTTTTTT.